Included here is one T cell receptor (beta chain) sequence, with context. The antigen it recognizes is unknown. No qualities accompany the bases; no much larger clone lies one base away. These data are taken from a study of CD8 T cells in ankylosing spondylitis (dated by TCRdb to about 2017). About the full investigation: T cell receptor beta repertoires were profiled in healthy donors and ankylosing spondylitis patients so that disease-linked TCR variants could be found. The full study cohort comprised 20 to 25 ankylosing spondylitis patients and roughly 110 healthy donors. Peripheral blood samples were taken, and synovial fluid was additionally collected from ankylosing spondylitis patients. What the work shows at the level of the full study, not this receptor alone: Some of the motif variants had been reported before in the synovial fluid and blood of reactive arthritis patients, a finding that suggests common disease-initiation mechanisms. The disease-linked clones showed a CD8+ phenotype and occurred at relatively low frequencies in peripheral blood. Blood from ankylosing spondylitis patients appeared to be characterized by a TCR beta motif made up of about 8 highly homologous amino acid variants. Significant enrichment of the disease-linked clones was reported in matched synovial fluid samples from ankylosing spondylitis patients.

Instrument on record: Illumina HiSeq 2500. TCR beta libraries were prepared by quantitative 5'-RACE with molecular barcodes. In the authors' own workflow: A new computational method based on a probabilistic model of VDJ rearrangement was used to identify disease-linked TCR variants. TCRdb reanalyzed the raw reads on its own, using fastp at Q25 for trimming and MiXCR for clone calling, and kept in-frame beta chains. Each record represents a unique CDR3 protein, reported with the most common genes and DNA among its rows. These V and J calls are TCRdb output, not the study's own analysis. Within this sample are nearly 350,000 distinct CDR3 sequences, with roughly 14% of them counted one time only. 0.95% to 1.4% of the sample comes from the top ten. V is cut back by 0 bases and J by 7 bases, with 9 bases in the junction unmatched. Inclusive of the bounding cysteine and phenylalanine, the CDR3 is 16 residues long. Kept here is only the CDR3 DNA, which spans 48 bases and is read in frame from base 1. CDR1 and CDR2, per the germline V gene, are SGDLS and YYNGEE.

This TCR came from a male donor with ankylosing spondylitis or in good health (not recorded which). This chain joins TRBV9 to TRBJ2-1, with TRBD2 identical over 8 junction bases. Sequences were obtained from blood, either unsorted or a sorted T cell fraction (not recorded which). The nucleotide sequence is TGTGCCAGCAGCGTAGCTGGACGGGGGGGCTTGAATGAGCAGTTCTTC. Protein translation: CASSVAGRGGLNEQFF. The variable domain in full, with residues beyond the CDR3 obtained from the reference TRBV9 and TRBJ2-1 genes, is DSGVTQTPKHLITATGQRVTLRCSPRSGDLSVYWYQQSLDQGLQFLIQYYNGEERAKGNILERFSAQQFPDLHSELNLSSLELGDSALYFCASSVAGRGGLNEQFFGPGTRLTVL.